The rows below give T cell receptor beta chains drawn from one sample of a study of memory CD4+ T cells and cytomegalovirus serostatus. Only in-frame clones appear in the TCRdb table, and some are missing; sequencing was by immunoSEQ multiplex PCR. There are about 82,000 clones in the sample; around 80% occur only once, and around 0.78% lies in the top ten. The sequenced sample was memory CD4+ T cells from blood. The receptors shown here come from an adult in good health and CMV-seronegative. Each CDR3 is given with its conserved first and last residue. Each record gives: J gene, clone size, V gene, D gene, CDR3 protein, CDR3 DNA. D genes are given only for firm matches. A row's size may be missing; if present it is once, few, many or a size class.

TRBJ2-7 NA TRBV5-6 TRBD1 CASSLFSGQGLTYYEQYF TGTGCCAGCAGCTTGTTTTCCGGACAGGGGCTAACCTACTACGAGCAGTACTTC
TRBJ2-5 NA TRBV5-4 NA CASSLDLEETQYF TGTGCCAGCAGCTTGGACTTGGAGGAGACCCAGTACTTC
TRBJ1-3 NA TRBV18 NA CASSPPWGQRNTIYF TGTGCCAGCTCACCACCGTGGGGGCAAAGAAACACCATATATTTT
TRBJ2-5 NA TRBV5-8 TRBD2 CASSLARGGRETQYF TGTGCCAGCAGCTTGGCGCGGGGGGGCCGAGAGACCCAGTACTTC
TRBJ2-7 once TRBV5-1 NA CASSTDSYSYEQYF TGCGCCAGCAGCACGGACAGCTACTCCTACGAGCAGTACTTC
TRBJ2-3 NA TRBV7-2 TRBD1 CASSLEGSGGDTQYF TGTGCCAGCAGCTTAGAAGGATCAGGGGGAGATACGCAGTATTTT
TRBJ1-5 few TRBV7-2 NA CASSLEWTVNQPQHF TGTGCCAGCAGCTTAGAATGGACGGTAAATCAGCCCCAGCATTTT
TRBJ2-7 NA TRBV7-2 NA CASSPTPGIYEQYF TGTGCCAGCAGCCCCACCCCGGGAATCTACGAGCAGTACTTC
TRBJ2-5 NA TRBV5-4 NA CASSSPQVGSQETQYF TGTGCCAGCAGCTCGCCACAGGTGGGCTCCCAAGAGACCCAGTACTTC
TRBJ1-6 few TRBV18 NA CASSPAGDSPLHF TGTGCCAGCTCACCGGCAGGGGATTCACCCCTCCACTTT
TRBJ2-2 NA TRBV6-1 NA CASSEMRDIPTKLFF TGTGCCAGCAGCGAAATGAGGGACATCCCTACGAAGCTGTTTTTT
TRBJ1-5 NA TRBV2 NA CASSVEGHGNQPQHF TGTGCCAGCAGTGTCGAGGGGCATGGCAATCAGCCCCAGCATTTT
TRBJ1-6 once TRBV6-1 NA CASSPPGGYNSPLHF TGTGCCAGCTCCCCCCCGGGCGGATATAATTCACCCCTCCACTTT
TRBJ1-4 NA TRBV25-1 NA CASRFRTAEKLFF TGTGCCAGCAGGTTTAGGACAGCCGAAAAACTGTTTTTT
TRBJ2-1 NA TRBV5-1 NA CASSVTGIGNNEQFF TGCGCCAGCAGCGTAACAGGGATAGGGAACAATGAGCAGTTCTTC
TRBJ2-3 NA TRBV10-3 TRBD2 CAISVGTSGGGSDTQYF TGTGCCATCAGTGTGGGGACTAGCGGGGGGGGCTCAGATACGCAGTATTTT
TRBJ1-2 NA TRBV18 NA CASSPQGTNNYGYTF TGTGCCAGCTCACCTCAAGGGACAAATAACTATGGCTACACCTTC
TRBJ2-5 NA TRBV12-5 NA CASGSGRWETQYF TGTGCTAGTGGTTCGGGACGTTGGGAGACCCAGTACTTC
TRBJ1-3 NA TRBV6-5 NA CASSYNSPSGNTIYF TGTGCCAGCAGTTACAATTCCCCCTCTGGAAACACCATATATTTT
TRBJ1-1 few TRBV11-2 NA CASSLVGAFF TGTGCCAGCAGCTTAGTGGGAGCTTTCTTT
TRBJ2-7 NA TRBV6-6 TRBD2 CASTTSDQHEQYF TGTGCCAGCACCACTAGCGATCAACACGAGCAGTACTTC
TRBJ1-2 NA TRBV7-2 NA CASSLPRLGYTF TGTGCCAGCAGCTTGCCCCGTCTGGGCTACACCTTC
TRBJ1-3 NA TRBV7-2 TRBD1 CASSLVGTGATGNTIYF TGTGCCAGCAGCTTAGTTGGGACAGGGGCTACGGGAAACACCATATATTTT
TRBJ1-1 NA TRBV6-5 NA CASSYSGSTEAFF TGTGCCAGCAGTTACTCTGGCAGCACTGAAGCTTTCTTT
TRBJ2-7 NA TRBV19 NA CASSPRLSSYEQYF TGTGCCAGTAGTCCGAGACTATCCTCCTACGAGCAGTACTTC
TRBJ1-4 NA TRBV5-6 NA CASSLRTLFF TGTGCCAGCAGCTTAAGAACCTTGTTTTTT
TRBJ2-2 NA TRBV19 NA CASSGQGYTGELFF TGTGCCAGTAGTGGCCAGGGTTACACCGGGGAGCTGTTTTTT
TRBJ1-1 NA TRBV30 TRBD1 CAWSHKTGLNTEAFF TGTGCCTGGAGTCATAAGACAGGGCTTAACACTGAAGCTTTCTTT